Given below is one T cell receptor beta chain in context. The target of this receptor is not known. The record has no base qualities; no much larger clone is one base away. The sample is drawn from a study of Graves' ophthalmopathy and Graves' hyperthyroidism (dated 2018 in TCRdb). About the investigation overall: Peripheral blood was collected before any treatment was given, at the time of initial diagnosis. The study used signatures of the TCR beta repertoire to tell Graves' ophthalmopathy apart from Graves' hyperthyroidism and to predict which patients would progress to ophthalmopathy. In total, some 130 blood samples were TCR-sequenced: approximately 40 ophthalmopathy, roughly 77 hyperthyroidism and around 17 hyperthyroidism-to-ophthalmopathy patients. A discovery set of 95 to 100 patients (43 ophthalmopathy, 55 to 65 stable hyperthyroidism) was enrolled to explore V-J signatures distinguishing ophthalmopathy from hyperthyroidism. For independent validation, a separate cohort was made up of approximately 19 hyperthyroidism patients plus 17 patients who later progressed from hyperthyroidism to ophthalmopathy. T-cell repertoires of thyroid tissue and blood were compared in over five hyperthyroidism patients. After sampling, hyperthyroidism patients received methimazole starting at 30 mg daily, and ophthalmopathy patients received high-dose intravenous methylprednisolone.

CDR1 is given as WSHSY and CDR2 as SAAADI, both from the germline V gene. Compared with germline, V lacks 6 bases and J lacks 6 bases; bases without a gene match: 5. Counted from cysteine to phenylalanine, this CDR3 has 12 amino acids. CDR3 DNA is the only sequence kept; it has 36 bases, read in frame from the first base. The ophthalmopathy patients had moderately to severely active disease, with a Clinical Activity Score of 3 or higher, a NOSPECS grade of 4 or higher, and a disease duration of less than 3 months. Patients with other autoimmune diseases, uncontrolled infections, pregnancy or lactation were excluded. Clinical symptoms, serum thyroxine, TRAb, thyroid ultrasound and orbital computed tomography formed the basis of the diagnosis. PBMCs were isolated from about 10 ml of fresh peripheral blood by Ficoll-Paque density gradient centrifugation. Total RNA was extracted using Trizol reagent, and RNA quality was checked on an Agilent 2100 Bioanalyzer.

Broad study findings and their caveats: Sample size was not predetermined statistically, and investigators were not blinded to group allocation. Most of the expanded thyroid clonotypes with a frequency above 0.001 were also detected in blood, and it was suggested that the thyroid immune response may be reflected by blood repertoires. In validation, the model predicted ophthalmopathy progression with more than 55% sensitivity and approximately 78% specificity; around twelve predicted patients were CT-confirmed with GO in a median of around 6 months. Ophthalmopathy was separated from stable hyperthyroidism by the 13-signature model with just under 90% sensitivity and about 83% specificity in cross-validation and with 80%/75% in the test set.

TCR beta CDR3 regions were amplified from RNA transcripts for repertoire sequencing. The first round of RT-PCR was done with HTBI primers and the Qiagen OneStep RT-PCR kit, and was followed by a second round of multiplex PCR, then size selection and purification. Libraries were sequenced on an Illumina HiSeq2000 using paired-end 100 bp reads. Under the source paper's analysis protocol: SOAPnuke was used for read processing, and reads with adapters, uncalled bases, a mean Phred below 15, or no exact constant-primer or identifier match were discarded. COPE v1.2.5 was used to merge the high-quality paired reads. Each unique nucleotide sequence was defined as a clonotype, and clonotypes were aligned to IMGT TRB V, D and J references with MiTCR v1.1. Analysis was restricted to V-J combinations with a frequency above 0.0001, which covered 98% to 99.2% of repertoires. A TCR clonal expansion and chaos score per V-J combination was defined as the ratio of F50 clonal expansion to chaos observed in the TCRdist matrix. Welch's t-statistics and random forest were used to reduce the features to roughly 14 V-J combinations, which were then used as input to a naive Bayes classifier. The similarity between thyroid and blood repertoires was quantified using the Morisita-Horn index. TCRdb reprocessing: public reads trimmed at Q25 with fastp, clones called with MiXCR, in-frame beta chains kept. Each CDR3 protein appears once, grouped with its most common genes and DNA. The V and J calls were determined by TCRdb, not by the authors. This sample holds 650,000 to 900,000 distinct CDR3 sequences; approximately 40% were observed only once. The ten largest clones add up to about 40% of the sample.

The sample consisted of peripheral blood. This receptor was taken from an adult man with Graves' ophthalmopathy. The sequence is built from TRBV10-2 and TRBJ2-7; the junction holds 7 bases that match TRBD2. The CDR3 protein is CASRDSGREQYF. The nucleotide sequence is TGCGCCAGCAGGGATAGCGGGCGCGAGCAGTACTTC.